The 12 T cell receptor beta chains reported below all come from one sample, sequenced in a study of cytomegalovirus exposure and HLA in healthy donors. PCR amplification relied on 60 Vbeta primers (plus 13 Jbeta primers). The assay was immunoSEQ multiplex PCR, and TCRdb's table has in-frame clones only and misses some. The sample shows about 140,000 clones, around three quarters of them seen only once. Sequencing was done on a sample of PBMCs. All receptors derive from a man between 18 and 29 years old in good health and CMV-seronegative.

The chain employs TRBV10-3 and TRBJ1-2, with D perhaps TRBD1 (5 bases). The germline V gene has CDR1 ENHRY and CDR2 SYGVKD. The CDR3 consists of 14 residues. The germline V and J ends were trimmed by 3 bases and 3 bases, with 11 bases remaining between them. CDR3 in DNA: TGTGCCATCAGTGATGGAGGGGCGGACTATGGCTACACCTTC. It codes for CAISDGGADYGYTF.

This clone was seen once. J is TRBJ1-1 and V is TRBV18; no clear D gene. Deletions cut 3 bases from V and 0 bases from J, with 8 bases between. There are 14 residues in the CDR3. Per the germline V gene, CDR1 is KGHSH and CDR2 is LQKENI. The CDR3 sequence: CASSPSTVNTEAFF. CDR3 nucleotides: TGTGCCAGCTCACCCTCTACAGTGAACACTGAAGCTTTCTTT. The full variable domain, rest sourced from reference TRBV18 and TRBJ1-1, is NAGVMQNPRHLVRRRGQEARLRCSPMKGHSHVYWYRQLPEEGLKFMVYLQKENIIDESGMPKERFSAEFPKEGPSILRIQQVVRGDSAAYFCASSPSTVNTEAFFGQGTRLTVV.

This rearrangement joins TRBV7-9 to TRBJ1-4, with a weak D call TRBD1 (6 bases). V dropped 5 bases and J dropped 4 bases, with 11 bases sitting between them. CDR3 length: 14 residues. The germline CDR1 and CDR2 sequences are SEHNR and FQNEAQ (reference sequence). CDR3 in amino acids: CASSTDRLNEKLFF. The CDR3 DNA follows: TGTGCCAGCAGCACCGACAGGCTTAATGAAAAACTGTTTTTT.

The chain's CDR3 is CASSYSILAGEQFF. As DNA, the CDR3 is TGTGCCAGCAGTTACTCGATACTAGCGGGTGAGCAGTTCTTC. The J gene is TRBJ2-1, the V gene TRBV6-6; 9 nucleotides align to TRBD2. The CDR3 sequence is 14 residues long. Germline CDR1 MNHNY, CDR2 SVGAGI (reference sequence). The J segment lost 9 bases and the V segment lost 0 bases, leaving 3 bases of the junction unmatched.

This clone was counted between two and nine times. Here the CDR3 reads CASSPDSQSPLHF. The CDR3 DNA is TGCGCCAGCAGCCCGGACAGTCAGTCACCCCTCCACTTT. The chain combines TRBV4-3 with TRBJ1-6; possible D gene TRBD1, 6 bases. The V end lost 4 bases, the J end lost 10 bases, and 11 bases lay between the germline ends. The germline gives CDR1 LGHNA, CDR2 YSLEER. CDR3 length: 13 amino acids.

The rearrangement links TRBV18 to TRBJ1-1; tentatively, D is TRBD1 (5 bases). Looked up from germline, CDR1 is KGHSH and CDR2 is LQKENI. Trimming removed 1 base at V and 4 bases at J, with 10 bases between. CDR3 length: 14 amino acids. DNA for the CDR3: TGTGCCAGCTCACCACTCCGGGGGTTCACTGAAGCTTTCTTT. This gives the protein CASSPLRGFTEAFF.

CDR3 sequence: CASSLGEEDTQYF. CDR3 DNA sequence: TGCGCCAGCAGCCTGGGAGAGGAAGATACGCAGTATTTT. This rearrangement joins TRBV4-1 to TRBJ2-3, with D possibly TRBD2 on 5 matching bases. Germline values: CDR1 MGHRA, CDR2 YSYEKL. Trimming stripped 4 bases from V and 5 bases from J, with 10 bases between. This CDR3 contains 13 residues.

The genes are TRBV9 and TRBJ1-2, with TRBD1 as a possible D gene (6 bases). The CDR3 spans 16 residues. Per the germline V gene, CDR1 is SGDLS and CDR2 is YYNGEE. Trimming left V 5 bases short and J 2 bases short, with 19 bases between. Here the CDR3 reads CASRGGGSSINYGYTF. The CDR3 DNA reads TGTGCCAGCAGAGGGGGGGGCAGCTCCATCAACTATGGCTACACCTTC.

The DNA of the CDR3 is TGTGCCTGGAGTGTACGGGGGAGCGAGCAGTACTTC. Amino acids: CAWSVRGSEQYF. This rearrangement joins TRBV30 to TRBJ2-7; a possible D gene is TRBD2 (6 bases). V was cut by 0 bases and J by 6 bases, with 9 bases left in between. The CDR3 has 12 amino acids. Germline CDR1 is GTSNPN and CDR2 is SVGIG (reference sequence). Full variable domain (remainder filled in from reference TRBV30 and TRBJ2-7): SQTIHQWPATLVQPVGSPLSLECTVEGTSNPNLYWYRQAAGRGLQLLFYSVGIGQISSEVPQNLSASRPQDRQFILSSKKLLLSDSGFYLCAWSVRGSEQYFGPGTRLTVT.

This clone was counted only a few times. The rearrangement uses TRBV6-1 and TRBJ2-2; TRBD2 matches 7 bases. Germline CDR1 and CDR2: MNHNS and SASEGT. The CDR3 contains 13 residues. V shed 4 bases, J shed 6 bases, and the junction held 2 bases outside the gene matches. The CDR3 DNA reads TGTGCCAGCAGTGGGGGGAGGGCCGGGGAGCTGTTTTTT. Its protein is CASSGGRAGELFF.

The chain combines TRBV7-2 with TRBJ1-2, with 9 bases lining up with TRBD1. With 5 bases clipped from V and 7 bases from J, the junction kept 8 bases outside the gene matches. This CDR3 region has 14 residues. Germline CDR1 is SGHTA and CDR2 is FQGNSA. This chain's CDR3 is CASSATRTGVGYTF. In DNA, the CDR3 is TGTGCCAGCAGCGCTACAAGGACAGGGGTTGGCTACACCTTC.

The V call is TRBV7-8, the J call TRBJ1-3; TRBD1 aligns across 9 bases. The CDR3 has 18 residues. The germline CDR1 and CDR2 sequences are SGHVS and FQNEAQ. With V trimmed by 1 base and J by 2 bases, 9 bases remained unmatched. The CDR3 region is CASSLGLRDRVAGNTIYF. DNA for the CDR3: TGTGCCAGCAGCTTAGGATTGCGGGACAGGGTCGCTGGAAACACCATATATTTT. The variable domain in full, completed from reference TRBV7-8 and TRBJ1-3, reads GAGVSQSPRYKVAKRGQDVALRCDPISGHVSLFWYQQALGQGPEFLTYFQNEAQLDKSGLPSDRFFAERPEGSVSTLKIQRTQQEDSAVYLCASSLGLRDRVAGNTIYFGEGSWLTVV.